This T cell receptor (beta chain) originates from a study of cytomegalovirus exposure and HLA in healthy donors. The CDR3 spans 15 residues. V was pared by 5 bases and J by 0 bases, with 15 bases between. Per the germline V gene, CDR1 is SGHDT and CDR2 is YYEEEE. The PCR made use of 60 Vbeta and 13 Jbeta primers. Method: immunoSEQ multiplex PCR; TCRdb's copy keeps in-frame clones and lacks some. The sample contains roughly 130,000 clones, about four fifths of which appear only once. This chain links TRBV5-6 with TRBJ2-7; maybe TRBD1 (6 bases). This TCR came from a young man in good health and CMV-seronegative. The sequenced sample was PBMCs. The CDR3, as DNA: TGTGCCAGCAGATCGTACAGGACAGCCTCCTACGAGCAGTACTTC. This sequence encodes CASRSYRTASYEQYF.